This T cell receptor beta chain is from a study of shared clonotypes between healthy human individuals. Germline assignment: CDR1 SGHDT and CDR2 YYEEEE. The CDR3 is 13 amino acids. V was cut by 5 bases and J by 0 bases, with 9 bases left in between. Clones were sequenced by immunoSEQ multiplex PCR, and TCRdb holds only the in-frame ones, with some missing. The sample carries about 320,000 clones, about nine tenths recorded once. The source of this sequence is a man younger than 35 in good health. The sample comprised memory CD8+ T cells sorted from blood. Sample subset: CD45RO+ cells pooled with CCR7-negative TemRA cells. This chain links TRBV5-6 with TRBJ2-7; D gene ambiguous. The CDR3 reads CASRVGGSYEQYF. The CDR3 bases are TGTGCCAGCAGGGTGGGCGGCTCCTACGAGCAGTACTTC.